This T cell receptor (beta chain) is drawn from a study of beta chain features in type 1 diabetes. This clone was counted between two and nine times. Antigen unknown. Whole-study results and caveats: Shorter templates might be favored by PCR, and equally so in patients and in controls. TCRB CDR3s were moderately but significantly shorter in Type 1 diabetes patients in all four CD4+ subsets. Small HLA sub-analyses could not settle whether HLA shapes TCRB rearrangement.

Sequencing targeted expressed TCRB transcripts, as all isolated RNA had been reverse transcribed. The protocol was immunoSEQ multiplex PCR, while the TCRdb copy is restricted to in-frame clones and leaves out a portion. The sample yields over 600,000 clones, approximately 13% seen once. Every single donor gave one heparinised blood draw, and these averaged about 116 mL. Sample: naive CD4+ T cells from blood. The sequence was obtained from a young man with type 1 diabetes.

The CDR3 DNA reads as TGTGCCAGCAGCGCCCCAGGGGGTATAGCCATATATTTT. This sequence encodes CASSAPGGIAIYF. The chain links TRBV9 to TRBJ1-3; 7 nucleotides match TRBD1. Germline loops: CDR1 SGDLS, CDR2 YYNGEE. The CDR3 spans 13 residues. V lost 3 bases and J lost 11; bases outside the gene matches: 8.